This T cell receptor (beta chain) emerged from a study of T cell responses to AZD1222 COVID-19 vaccine listed by TCRdb under 2021. Background on the whole study: Because spike-specific TCR depth and breadth did not differ between the two schedules, AZD1222 recipients who got a second dose at roughly 4 weeks were pooled with those who got a second dose at roughly 12 weeks. Enrollment into the trials was organized by age into subgroups of 18-55, 56-69 and 70-plus years, and those subgroups contained roughly 160, 29 and 62 TCR-sequenced participants, respectively. A total of over 230 trial participants underwent TCR sequencing, of whom roughly 210 had received two doses of AZD1222 and around 25 had received two doses of the MenACWY control vaccine.

This specimen's time point label, per the study, means: baseline before first vaccination. The vaccinee samples were drawn from two UK trials, COV001 and COV002, one of which was a single-blind randomized controlled phase 2/3 trial testing AZD1222 (ChAdOx1 nCoV-19) in healthy adults. Trial participant PBMC samples were collected at day 0 and day 28 after the second dose for TCRbeta chain sequencing. What the authors observed across the whole study: Conclusions about previously exposed vaccinees were limited because only a handful of AZD1222 recipients were SARS-CoV-2 seropositive at baseline. Vaccine-associated CD4 TCRs spanned the whole spike protein, with dominant responses in regions 160-218 and 743-854. In the small 56-69-year group, the increase in depth fell short of significance, most likely because of low power. A significant rise in spike-specific TCR breadth and depth was observed after two AZD1222 doses relative to day 0 and relative to MenACWY recipients. Most participants were white British and females outnumbered males, and the authors suggested that clonal diversity may have been underestimated. Because no samples from the day 14 peak response were available, repertoires could be characterized only after the peak T cell response. Reportedly, close to half of the unique spike-specific TCRs recognized epitopes lying outside the regions that are mutated in the B.1.351 and B.1.1.7 variants.

This clone was detected a few times. The antigen this receptor binds is unknown. No base quality values were provided; no much bigger clone lies one nucleotide off. The CDR3 regions of human TCRbeta chains were subjected to immunosequencing. The study's own analysis went as follows. Repertoire TCRs were matched against a reference library of SARS-CoV-2-specific TCRs generated with the MIRA antigen-specificity platform. Breadth was defined as the fraction of unique TCRs that were SARS-CoV-2-associated. Depth was defined as the fraction of total T cells that were SARS-CoV-2-associated. Using the MIRA data, each spike-specific TCR was mapped to the spike region that the TCR reacts to and placed in a CD4 or CD8 class. Log10-transformed breadth and depth values were compared by one-way ANOVA with Sidak's multiple comparisons tests. The table was pulled from immuneACCESS by TCRdb, which kept in-frame rearrangements only. Such tables lose some clones; where checked, under half of the loss comes from unresolved V genes, and the rest has no known cause. The D gene and trimming were derived from the DNA, and the V and J assignments and clone size from that table. The sample table records 35,000 to 45,000 clones; roughly 80% of these occur just once. The top ten clones comprise about 4.3% of the sample.

A distance of 5 bases separates the germline ends of V and J, which lose 0 bases and 0 bases respectively. The CDR3 runs 14 residues from the cysteine to the phenylalanine. Here the CDR3 DNA is all that survives: 42 bases in frame from base 1. CDR1 and CDR2, looked up from the germline V gene, are MNHEY and SVGEGT. The sequenced sample was peripheral blood, obtained on day 0 of AZD1222 vaccination. The rearranged chain carries TRBV6-2 or TRBV6-3 and TRBJ1-1, with no reliable assignment of the D segment. The clonotype originates from an adult in good health. CDR3 protein: CASSYSFLNTEAFF. The DNA is as follows: TGTGCCAGCAGTTACTCCTTTTTGAACACTGAAGCTTTCTTT.